Below, one T cell receptor beta chain is given with its context. Antigen: not known. The sample belongs to a study of siplizumab effects on memory and regulatory T cells. Study-level findings and limits: Contribution to the alloresponse seemed major for naive T cells, which also seemed more diverse than memory cells. With siplizumab, mappable alloreactive CD4+ clones averaged approximately 70% Treg-derived, versus around 27% in controls. A minor fraction of alloreactive clones, and no more, mapped to unstimulated subsets. Alloreactive sequences tracing back to unstimulated CD4+ memory cells were significantly reduced by siplizumab.

Only in-frame clones appear in the TCRdb table, and some are missing; sequencing was by immunoSEQ multiplex PCR. Of about 52,000 clones in the sample, about 97% were seen once. The germline V gene has CDR1 LGHNA and CDR2 YNFKEQ. V was pared by 3 bases and J by 2 bases, with 14 bases between. CDR3 size: 15 residues. The chain carries TRBV4-2 and TRBJ2-7; no definite D call. Sequenced sample: naive CD4+ T cells sorted from blood. This sequence was found in a human donor in good health. CDR3 nucleotides: TGTGCCAGCAGCCACCCGGGCCTGAGCACCTACGAGCAGTACTTC. It encodes CASSHPGLSTYEQYF.